This T cell receptor beta chain derives from a study of blood T cell repertoires in COVID-19. The V segment lost 1 base and the J segment 3 bases; nucleotides outside the gene matches: 7. CDR1 and CDR2 (germline): MGHRA, YSYEKL. The CDR3 loop spans 16 amino acids. Per the original data handling: Estimated nucleated cell counts came from reference gene primer amplification. Profiling relied on immunoSEQ multiplex PCR, and the TCRdb table lists in-frame clones only, not all of them. V and J calls and clone size follow that table, whereas D and trimming were derived from the DNA. The data contain a few hundred thousand clones, about nine tenths of them seen just once; the ten biggest clones take up about 2.5%. Participant-given clinical history determined each cohort assignment.

The TCR was taken from a woman between 40 and 55 years old with acute COVID-19. The chain couples TRBV4-1 to TRBJ2-3; 7 positions agree with TRBD1. Material for sequencing was PBMCs or T cells enriched from blood (not recorded which). Written as DNA, the CDR3 is TGCGCCAGCAGCCAAGTCCCGGACAGGTGGACAGATACGCAGTATTTT. Its protein product is CASSQVPDRWTDTQYF.